This T cell receptor beta chain was recorded in a study of blood T cell repertoires in COVID-19. About the study: Researchers got acute and convalescent COVID-19 samples from the United States, Italy and Spain. PBMCs, B-cell-depleted T cells, or T cells were the source of the cDNA or gDNA that made up the material.

Methods used by the authors: By means of reference gene primer amplification, nucleated cell counts were estimated. Produced via immunoSEQ multiplex PCR; TCRdb's table is partial and in-frame only. Clone size and V and J calls were adopted from that table, with D and trimming inferred from the DNA. This sample has over 150,000 clones, with 70% to 80% found just once. V lost 4 bases, J lost 0 bases, and 6 bases stayed unmatched. Per the germline V gene, CDR1 is SNHLY and CDR2 is FYNNEI. The CDR3 loop spans 16 amino acids. The chain uses TRBV2 and TRBJ1-3; 7 nucleotides line up with TRBD1. Sequenced material: peripheral blood. The receptor was derived from a man aged 60 to 75 with acute or convalescent COVID-19. CDR3 nucleotide sequence: TGTGCCAGCAGTGGGGAGACAGGGTACTCTGGAAACACCATATATTTT. Its protein is CASSGETGYSGNTIYF.